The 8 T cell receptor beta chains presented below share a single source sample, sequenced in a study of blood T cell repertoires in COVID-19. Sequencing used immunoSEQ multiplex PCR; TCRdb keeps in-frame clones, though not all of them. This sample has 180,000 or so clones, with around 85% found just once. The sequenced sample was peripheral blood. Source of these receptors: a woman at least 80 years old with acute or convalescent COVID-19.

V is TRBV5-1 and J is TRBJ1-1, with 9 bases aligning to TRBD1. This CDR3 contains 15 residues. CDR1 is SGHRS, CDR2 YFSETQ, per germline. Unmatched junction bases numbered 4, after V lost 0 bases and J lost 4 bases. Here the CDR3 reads CASSLGTGGVTEAFF. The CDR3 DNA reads TGCGCCAGCAGCTTGGGCACAGGGGGCGTCACTGAAGCTTTCTTT.

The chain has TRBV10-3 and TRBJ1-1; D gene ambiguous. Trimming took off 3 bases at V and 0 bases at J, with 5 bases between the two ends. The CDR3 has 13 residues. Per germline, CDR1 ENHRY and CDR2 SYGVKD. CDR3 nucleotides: TGTGCCATCAGTGAAAACTTGAACACTGAAGCTTTCTTT. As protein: CAISENLNTEAFF.

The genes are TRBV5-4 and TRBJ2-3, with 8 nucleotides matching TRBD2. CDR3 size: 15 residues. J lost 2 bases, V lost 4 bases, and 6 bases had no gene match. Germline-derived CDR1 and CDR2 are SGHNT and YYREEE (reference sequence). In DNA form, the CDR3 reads TGTGCCAGCAGCGTCGGGACTAGTCCCACAGATACGCAGTATTTT. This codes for CASSVGTSPTDTQYF.

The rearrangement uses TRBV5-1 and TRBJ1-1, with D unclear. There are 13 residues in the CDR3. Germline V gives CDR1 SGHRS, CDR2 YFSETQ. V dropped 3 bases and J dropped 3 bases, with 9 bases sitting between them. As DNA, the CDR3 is TGCGCCAGCAGCTCCGGGGAGGACACTGAAGCTTTCTTT. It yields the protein CASSSGEDTEAFF.

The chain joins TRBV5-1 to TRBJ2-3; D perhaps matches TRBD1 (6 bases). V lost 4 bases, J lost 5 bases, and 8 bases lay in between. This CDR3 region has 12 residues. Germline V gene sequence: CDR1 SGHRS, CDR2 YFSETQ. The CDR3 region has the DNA TGCGCCAGCAGCCCACAGGGAGATACGCAGTATTTT. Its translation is CASSPQGDTQYF.

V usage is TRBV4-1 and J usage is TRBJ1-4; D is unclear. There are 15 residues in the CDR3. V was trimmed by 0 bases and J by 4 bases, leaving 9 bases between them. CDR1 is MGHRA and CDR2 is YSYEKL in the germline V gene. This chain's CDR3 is CASSQEPGDNEKLFF. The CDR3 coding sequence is TGCGCCAGCAGCCAAGAACCGGGAGATAATGAAAAACTGTTTTTT.

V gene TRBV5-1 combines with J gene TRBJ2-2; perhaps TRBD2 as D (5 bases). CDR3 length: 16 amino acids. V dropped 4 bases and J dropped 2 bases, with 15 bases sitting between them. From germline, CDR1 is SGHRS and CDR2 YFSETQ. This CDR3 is CASSPMASRNTGELFF. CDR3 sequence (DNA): TGCGCCAGCAGCCCCATGGCTAGCCGCAACACCGGGGAGCTGTTTTTT.

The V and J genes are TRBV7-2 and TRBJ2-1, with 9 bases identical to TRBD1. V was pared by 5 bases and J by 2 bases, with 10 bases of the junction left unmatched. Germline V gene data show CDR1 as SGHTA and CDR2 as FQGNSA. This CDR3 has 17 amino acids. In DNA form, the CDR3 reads TGTGCCAGCAGCCCTACCGGTGGGACAGGGCCCTACAATGAGCAGTTCTTC. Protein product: CASSPTGGTGPYNEQFF.